Following are 22 T cell receptor beta chains from one sample sequenced in a study of cytomegalovirus exposure and HLA in healthy donors. PCR involved 60 Vbeta and 13 Jbeta primers. Profiling relied on immunoSEQ multiplex PCR, and the TCRdb table lists in-frame clones only, not all of them. Among over 130,000 clones, 55% to 80% were seen once, and the ten largest hold roughly 7%. Input material: PBMCs. These receptor sequences come from a woman aged 55 to 70 in good health and CMV-seropositive.

The genes are TRBV28 and TRBJ2-2; 10 bases match TRBD1. CDR1 is MDHEN, CDR2 SYDVKM, per germline. The CDR3 is 15 amino acids. After removal of 6 bases from V and 6 bases from J, the junction contained 7 bases not matched to a gene. In nucleotides, the CDR3 is TGTGCCAGCAGAGACTCCGGGACAGGGGCCGGGGAGCTGTTTTTT. It codes for CASRDSGTGAGELFF. Full variable domain (remainder filled in from reference TRBV28 and TRBJ2-2): DVKVTQSSRYLVKRTGEKVFLECVQDMDHENMFWYRQDPGLGLRLIYFSYDVKMKEKGDIPEGYSVSREKKERFSLILESASTNQTSMYLCASRDSGTGAGELFFGEGSRLTVL.

V gene TRBV5-4 combines with J gene TRBJ2-3, with D possibly TRBD2 on 6 matching bases. The germline gives CDR1 SGHNT, CDR2 YYREEE (reference sequence). Trimming cost V 4 bases and J 5 bases, with 14 bases left between them. The CDR3 has 14 residues. Here the CDR3 DNA reads TGTGCCAGCAGCACGACTAGAAAGGGAGATACGCAGTATTTT. This sequence encodes CASSTTRKGDTQYF.

The chain combines TRBV6-5 with TRBJ2-5; D is perhaps TRBD1 (6 bases). The J call is uncertain, as TRBJ2-7 better fits the DNA end. Germline V gives CDR1 MNHEY, CDR2 SVGAGI. The CDR3 runs 15 residues. The CDR3 protein is CASRTYPDSSYEQYF. The CDR3 coding sequence is TGTGCCAGCAGAACCTACCCGGACAGCTCCTACGAGCAGTACTTC.

This clone was counted between two and nine times. A read error may account for a junction end that differs from germline. The chain uses TRBV6-6 and TRBJ1-4, with D hard to call. The CDR3 contains 15 residues. Germline assignment: CDR1 MNHNY and CDR2 SVGAGI (reference sequence). Here the CDR3 reads CASSDGAGINEKLFF. CDR3 DNA sequence: TGCGCCAGCAGTGACGGTGCAGGCATTAATGAAAAACTGTTTTTT.

J is TRBJ1-1 and V is TRBV30; weak D call: TRBD1 (6 bases). CDR1 and CDR2 (germline): GTSNPN, SVGIG (reference sequence). The CDR3 totals 14 residues. Between the trimmed V and J ends, which lost 0 bases and 1 base, there was a span of 9 bases. The CDR3 DNA follows: TGTGCCTGGAGTGTTGACAGGTCGAACACTGAAGCTTTCTTT. This encodes CAWSVDRSNTEAFF.

V is TRBV19 and J is TRBJ2-5, with 8 bases lining up with TRBD1. Trimming removed 3 bases from V and 5 bases from J; junction bases left unmatched: 14. The CDR3 contains 17 residues. CDR1 is LNHDA and CDR2 is SQIVND in the germline V gene (reference sequence). This CDR3 is CASSMVAGGGVVETQYF. Here the CDR3 DNA reads TGTGCCAGTAGTATGGTGGCAGGGGGCGGCGTTGTGGAGACCCAGTACTTC.

There are a few counts of this clone. The chain is built from TRBV4-2 and TRBJ2-1, with 8 nucleotides matching TRBD2. In germline, CDR1 is LGHNA, CDR2 YNFKEQ. This CDR3 has 16 amino acids. Germline trimming cut 0 bases from V and 6 bases from J; bases unmatched to any gene: 7. The CDR3 spells CASSQDGLAFFNEQFF. For the CDR3, the DNA is TGTGCCAGCAGCCAAGATGGACTAGCCTTTTTCAATGAGCAGTTCTTC.

The chain carries TRBV11-2 and TRBJ1-1; 8 bases are a match to TRBD1. The CDR3 spans 12 residues. The V segment lost 5 bases and the J segment 5 bases; nucleotides outside the gene matches: 1. CDR1 is SGHAT, CDR2 FQNNGV, per germline. The CDR3 DNA is TGTGCCAGCAGCACAGGGGGAACTGAAGCTTTCTTT. Translating gives CASSTGGTEAFF.

J is TRBJ2-6 and V is TRBV6-5, with D possibly matching TRBD1 (5 bases). Trimming took 0 bases from V and 0 from J, leaving 6 bases between them. Germline assignment: CDR1 MNHEY and CDR2 SVGAGI. This CDR3 is 16 amino acids long. The CDR3 sequence is CASSYSQGSGANVLTF. The CDR3 bases are TGTGCCAGCAGTTACTCCCAGGGCTCTGGGGCCAACGTCCTGACTTTC.

The V call is TRBV28, the J call TRBJ2-7, with D possibly matching TRBD1 (6 bases). Germline V gives CDR1 MDHEN, CDR2 SYDVKM. The CDR3 is 14 amino acids. Trimming took off 7 bases at V and 7 bases at J, with 20 bases between the two ends. The CDR3 nucleotides are TGTGCCAGCATGAAAGGGGGTCCTTTGGAGGAGCAGTACTTC. It codes for CASMKGGPLEEQYF.

This chain links TRBV20-1 with TRBJ2-1; possibly TRBD1 for D (5 bases). The germline V and J ends were trimmed by 2 bases and 6 bases, with 5 bases remaining between them. CDR1 and CDR2 from the germline V gene are DFQATT and SNEGSKA (reference sequence). The CDR3 spans 11 residues. CDR3 in amino acids: CSARQGNEQFF. The CDR3 DNA sequence: TGCAGTGCTAGACAGGGCAATGAGCAGTTCTTC.

The rearrangement links TRBV2 to TRBJ2-3; TRBD1 matches 9 bases. V lost 6 bases to trimming and J lost 2 bases; unmatched junction nucleotides: 6. CDR3 length: 15 residues. Germline values: CDR1 SNHLY, CDR2 FYNNEI. The CDR3 region has the DNA TGTGCCAGCAGGACGGACAGGGGCTACACAGATACGCAGTATTTT. Translating gives CASRTDRGYTDTQYF.

This chain uses TRBV28 with TRBJ2-7, with D perhaps matching TRBD1 (6 bases). This CDR3 comprises 14 residues. Between the trimmed V and J ends, which lost 5 bases and 4 bases, there was a span of 15 bases. CDR1 and CDR2 (germline): MDHEN, SYDVKM. CDR3 in amino acids: CASSIGTNGYEQYF. The CDR3 DNA is TGTGCCAGCAGTATCGGGACAAATGGGTACGAGCAGTACTTC.

In its sample, this clone was seen a few times. This chain uses TRBV5-1 with TRBJ2-1, with unresolved D. Germline CDR1 is SGHRS and CDR2 is YFSETQ. The CDR3 is 15 residues long. V lost 0 bases and J lost 0, with 7 bases in between. The CDR3: CASSLAGDSYNEQFF. As DNA, the CDR3 is TGCGCCAGCAGCTTGGCCGGAGACTCCTACAATGAGCAGTTCTTC. Supplemented by reference TRBV5-1 and TRBJ2-1, the full variable domain reads KAGVTQTPRYLIKTRGQQVTLSCSPISGHRSVSWYQQTPGQGLQFLFEYFSETQRNKGNFPGRFSGRQFSNSRSEMNVSTLELGDSALYLCASSLAGDSYNEQFFGPGTRLTVL.

This chain joins TRBV11-2 and TRBJ2-3; 8 bases fit TRBD1. Losses at the gene ends were 5 bases for V and 2 bases for J; bases not matched to a gene: 12. This CDR3 is 17 amino acids long. Germline V gene sequence: CDR1 SGHAT, CDR2 FQNNGV. As DNA, the CDR3 is TGTGCCAGCAGCCCAACTGCAGGGGGCGCCTTCACAGATACGCAGTATTTT. Its translation: CASSPTAGGAFTDTQYF.

The V gene is TRBV2, the J gene TRBJ1-2; 10 bases fit TRBD1. Per germline, CDR1 SNHLY and CDR2 FYNNEI. CDR3 length: 14 amino acids. The V gene end was trimmed by 8 bases and the J gene end by 4 bases; junction bases not matched to a gene: 7. DNA for the CDR3: TGTGCCAGCGGTAGGGACAGGGGAATCTATGGCTACACCTTC. Its translation is CASGRDRGIYGYTF.

The chain uses TRBV2 and TRBJ2-5, with 12 bases aligning to TRBD2. The J call may be mistaken, given a closer DNA end match to TRBJ2-7. The CDR3 is 15 residues long. Germline CDR1 is SNHLY and CDR2 is FYNNEI. CDR3 coding DNA: TGTGCCAGCAGACAACCTAGCGGGAGGGCCTACGAGCAGTACTTC. Its protein product is CASRQPSGRAYEQYF.

The chain has TRBV5-5 and TRBJ2-5, with D possibly matching TRBD1 (6 bases). The CDR3 consists of 15 residues. Trimming left V 0 bases short and J 4 bases short, with 13 bases between. The V gene's germline CDR1 is SGHKS and CDR2 YYEKEE (reference sequence). The CDR3 loop is CASSLVAGAGETQYF. For the CDR3, the DNA is TGTGCCAGCAGCTTGGTGGCAGGGGCCGGAGAGACCCAGTACTTC.

This clone was seen more than once but under ten times. The chain joins TRBV4-3 to TRBJ1-6; no definite D call. Looked up from germline, CDR1 is LGHNA and CDR2 is YSLEER. The CDR3 runs to 16 residues. V was pared by 1 base and J by 2 bases, with 9 bases between. The CDR3 sequence is CASSQGLAPYNSPLHF. In DNA form, the CDR3 reads TGCGCCAGCAGCCAAGGCTTGGCCCCCTATAATTCACCCCTCCACTTT.

The gene calls are TRBV4-1 and TRBJ2-1, with TRBD2 matching over 15 bases. This CDR3 spans 16 amino acids. V gave up 4 bases and J gave up 6 bases; unmatched junction bases: 4. Germline CDR1 MGHRA, CDR2 YSYEKL. This CDR3 is CASSRKGLAGGNEQFF. CDR3 DNA: TGCGCCAGCAGCCGGAAGGGACTAGCGGGAGGCAATGAGCAGTTCTTC.

The chain couples TRBV5-6 to TRBJ2-1, with TRBD2 matching over 8 bases. This CDR3 has 14 amino acids. Losses at the gene ends were 1 base for V and 8 bases for J; bases not matched to a gene: 5. From germline, CDR1 is SGHDT and CDR2 YYEEEE. In DNA form, the CDR3 reads TGTGCCAGCAGCTTGCGGGAGGGATACTATGAGCAGTTCTTC. Translating it yields CASSLREGYYEQFF.

This clone was recorded only once. This chain uses TRBV19 with TRBJ1-2; possible D gene TRBD1, 5 bases. This CDR3 spans 14 amino acids. Germline-derived CDR1 and CDR2 are LNHDA and SQIVND (reference sequence). Trimming removed 6 bases at V and 8 bases at J, with 19 bases between. The DNA of the CDR3 is TGTGCCAGTAGAAGTGACAGAGTAGCGGGAGGCTACACCTTC. Translating it yields CASRSDRVAGGYTF.